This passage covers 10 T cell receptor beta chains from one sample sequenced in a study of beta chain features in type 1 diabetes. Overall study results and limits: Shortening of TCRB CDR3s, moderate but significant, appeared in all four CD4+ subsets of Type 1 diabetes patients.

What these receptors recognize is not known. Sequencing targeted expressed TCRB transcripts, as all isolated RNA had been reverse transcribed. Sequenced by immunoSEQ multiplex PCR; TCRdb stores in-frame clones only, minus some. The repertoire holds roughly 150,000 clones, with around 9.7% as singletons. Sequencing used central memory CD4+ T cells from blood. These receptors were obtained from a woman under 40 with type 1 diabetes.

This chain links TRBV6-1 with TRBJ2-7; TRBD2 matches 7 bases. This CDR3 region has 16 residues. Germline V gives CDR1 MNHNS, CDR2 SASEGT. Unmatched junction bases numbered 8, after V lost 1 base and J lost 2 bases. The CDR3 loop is CASSEEAGSRPYEQYF. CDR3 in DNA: TGTGCCAGCAGTGAAGAAGCGGGATCCCGGCCCTACGAGCAGTACTTC.

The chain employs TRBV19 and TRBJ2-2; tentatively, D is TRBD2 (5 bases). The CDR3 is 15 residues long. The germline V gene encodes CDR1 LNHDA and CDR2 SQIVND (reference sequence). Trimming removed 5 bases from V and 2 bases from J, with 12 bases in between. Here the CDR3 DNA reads TGTGCCAGTAGTCCCTCGACTATTAACACCGGGGAGCTGTTTTTT. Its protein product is CASSPSTINTGELFF.

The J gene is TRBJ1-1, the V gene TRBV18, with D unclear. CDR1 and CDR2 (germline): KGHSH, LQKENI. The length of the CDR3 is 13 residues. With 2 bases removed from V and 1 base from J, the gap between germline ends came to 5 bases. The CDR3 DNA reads TGTGCCAGCTCACCAGTTAAGAACACTGAAGCTTTCTTT. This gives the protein CASSPVKNTEAFF.

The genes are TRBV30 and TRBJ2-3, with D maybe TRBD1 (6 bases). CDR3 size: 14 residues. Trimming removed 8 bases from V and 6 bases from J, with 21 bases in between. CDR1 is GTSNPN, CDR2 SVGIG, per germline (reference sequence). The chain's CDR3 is CALSVGASRDTQYF. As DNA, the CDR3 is TGTGCCCTCTCCGTGGGGGCTTCTCGCGATACGCAGTATTTT.

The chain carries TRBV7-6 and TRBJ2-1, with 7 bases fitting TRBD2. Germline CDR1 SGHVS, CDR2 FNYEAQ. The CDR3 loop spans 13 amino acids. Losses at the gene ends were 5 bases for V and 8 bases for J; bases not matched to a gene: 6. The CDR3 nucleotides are TGTGCCAGCAGCATCGGACTAGTCCATGAGCAGTTCTTC. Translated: CASSIGLVHEQFF.

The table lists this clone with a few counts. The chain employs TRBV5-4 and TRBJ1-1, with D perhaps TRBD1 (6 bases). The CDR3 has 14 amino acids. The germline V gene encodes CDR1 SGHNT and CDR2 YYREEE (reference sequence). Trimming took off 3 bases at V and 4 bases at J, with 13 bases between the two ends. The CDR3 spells CASSYTGFGTEAFF. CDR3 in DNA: TGTGCCAGCAGCTATACAGGGTTCGGCACTGAAGCTTTCTTT.

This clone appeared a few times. CDR3 bases: TGTGCCAGCAGCTTGACAACTAGCGGGAGTGGGCACGAGCAGTACTTC. Protein: CASSLTTSGSGHEQYF. The chain has TRBV11-2 and TRBJ2-7; 11 bases map to TRBD2. The CDR3 is 16 amino acids. J gave up 5 bases and V 3 bases, and 9 bases lay outside the gene matches. The germline gives CDR1 SGHAT, CDR2 FQNNGV.

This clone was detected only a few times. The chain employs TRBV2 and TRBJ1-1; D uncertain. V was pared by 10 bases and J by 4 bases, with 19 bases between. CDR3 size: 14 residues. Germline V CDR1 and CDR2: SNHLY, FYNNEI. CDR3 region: CATNEGGWSTEAFF. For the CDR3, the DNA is TGTGCCACTAACGAGGGAGGCTGGAGCACTGAAGCTTTCTTT.

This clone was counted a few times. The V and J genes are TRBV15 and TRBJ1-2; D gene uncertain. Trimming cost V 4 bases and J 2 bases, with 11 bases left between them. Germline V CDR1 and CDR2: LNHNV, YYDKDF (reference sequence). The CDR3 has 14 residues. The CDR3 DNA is TGTGCCACCAGCATAGGAGGCCAGAACTATGGCTACACCTTC. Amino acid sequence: CATSIGGQNYGYTF.

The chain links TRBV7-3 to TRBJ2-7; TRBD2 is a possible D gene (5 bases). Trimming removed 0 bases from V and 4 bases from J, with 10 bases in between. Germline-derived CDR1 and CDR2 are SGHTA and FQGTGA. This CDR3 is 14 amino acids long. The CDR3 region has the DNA TGTGCCAGCAGCTTAACCTCCCCGGGGTACGAGCAGTACTTC. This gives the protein CASSLTSPGYEQYF.